One sample yielded the 11 T cell receptor beta chains listed below, sequenced in a study of blood T cell repertoires in COVID-19. Method: immunoSEQ multiplex PCR; TCRdb's copy keeps in-frame clones and lacks some. The data contain about 180,000 clones, more than 75% of them singletons. Sequencing was carried out using PBMCs or T cells enriched from blood (not recorded which). The receptors derive from a woman aged 50 to 65 who had recovered from COVID-19.

In DNA form, the CDR3 reads TGTGCCTGGAGTGTAAACAGGGGCGGTAATGAAAAACTGTTTTTT. It encodes CAWSVNRGGNEKLFF. The chain couples TRBV30 to TRBJ1-4, with 7 bases lining up with TRBD1. CDR1 is GTSNPN and CDR2 is SVGIG in the germline V gene (reference sequence). V shed 0 bases, J shed 4 bases, and the junction held 5 bases outside the gene matches. This CDR3 region has 15 residues.

V usage is TRBV15 and J usage is TRBJ2-5; 8 bases fit TRBD2. Germline CDR1 and CDR2: LNHNV and YYDKDF (reference sequence). Losses at the gene ends were 5 bases for V and 2 bases for J; bases not matched to a gene: 4. The CDR3 loop spans 14 amino acids. The CDR3 loop reads CATSRGGDQETQYF. The CDR3 nucleotides read TGTGCCACCAGCCGGGGGGGGGATCAAGAGACCCAGTACTTC.

The rearrangement joins TRBV25-1 to TRBJ2-7; possibly TRBD2 for D (5 bases). The V gene lost 7 bases and the J gene lost 4 bases, with 20 bases spanning the gap. CDR1 is MGHDK and CDR2 is SYGVNS in the germline V gene. CDR3 size: 15 residues. This CDR3 is CASMGYRGLRYEQYF. CDR3 nucleotide sequence: TGTGCCAGCATGGGTTACAGAGGGCTTCGGTACGAGCAGTACTTC.

The chain is built from TRBV30 and TRBJ2-7; D gene uncertain. CDR3 size: 14 residues. CDR1 is GTSNPN, CDR2 SVGIG, per germline (reference sequence). V dropped 5 bases and J dropped 0 bases, with 14 bases sitting between them. CDR3 residues: CAWAHSRTSYEQYF. CDR3 sequence (DNA): TGTGCCTGGGCCCACTCGCGAACCTCCTACGAGCAGTACTTC.

This clone was recorded a few times. CDR3 sequence reads: CASSYSSDTQYF. The DNA of the CDR3 is TGTGCCAGCAGCTACTCATCGGATACGCAGTATTTT. The chain combines TRBV5-4 with TRBJ2-3; D is uncertain. The CDR3 is 12 residues long. Germline CDR1 and CDR2: SGHNT and YYREEE (reference sequence). V was pared by 3 bases and J by 6 bases, with 8 bases between.

The chain carries TRBV27 and TRBJ1-4; D perhaps matches TRBD1 (5 bases). Germline V gene lookup returns CDR1 MNHEY and CDR2 SMNVEV (reference sequence). This CDR3 region has 14 residues. V was cut by 10 bases and J by 7 bases, with 19 bases left in between. The CDR3 protein is CATRPEGRGEKLFF. Here the CDR3 DNA reads TGTGCCACGCGACCGGAGGGACGGGGTGAAAAACTGTTTTTT. Full variable domain (rest looked up from reference TRBV27 and TRBJ1-4): EAQVTQNPRYLITVTGKKLTVTCSQNMNHEYMSWYRQDPGLGLRQIYYSMNVEVTDKGDVPEGYKVSRKEKRNFPLILESPSPNQTSLYFCATRPEGRGEKLFFGSGTQLSVL.

The chain carries TRBV6-5 and TRBJ2-7; the match to TRBD1 covers 9 bases. Germline CDR1 and CDR2: MNHEY and SVGAGI. After removal of 8 bases from V and 0 bases from J, the junction contained 2 bases not matched to a gene. The CDR3 runs to 13 residues. The CDR3 nucleotides read TGTGCCAGCGGACAGGGGAGCTCCTACGAGCAGTACTTC. Translation gives CASGQGSSYEQYF.

The chain recombines TRBV5-5 with TRBJ2-1, with D possibly matching TRBD2 (5 bases). The CDR3 sequence is 18 residues long. Germline loops: CDR1 SGHKS, CDR2 YYEKEE (reference sequence). V lost 3 bases, J lost 8 bases, and 27 bases lay in between. Written as DNA, the CDR3 is TGTGCCAGCAGCTCCGAACGTACGACCACGGGAAGGTTCGATGAGCAGTTCTTC. Translated, it gives CASSSERTTTGRFDEQFF.

The chain has TRBV6-1 and TRBJ1-5; the match to TRBD1 covers 8 bases. CDR1 MNHNS and CDR2 SASEGT come from the germline V gene. There are 16 residues in the CDR3. The junction had 5 bases not matched to a gene; V was cut back by 4 bases and J by 0 bases. This CDR3 reads CASSAGQGNSNQPQHF. The CDR3 nucleotides are TGTGCCAGCAGTGCTGGACAGGGAAATAGCAATCAGCCCCAGCATTTT.

The V gene is TRBV2, the J gene TRBJ2-5, with 7 bases that match TRBD1. The CDR3 length is 13 residues. Germline V gene lookup returns CDR1 SNHLY and CDR2 FYNNEI. J gave up 2 bases and V 5 bases, and 2 bases lay outside the gene matches. The CDR3 is CASSPDRQETQYF. The CDR3 bases are TGTGCCAGCAGTCCGGACAGGCAAGAGACCCAGTACTTC.

The genes are TRBV27 and TRBJ1-6, with 8 nucleotides matching TRBD1. Unmatched junction bases numbered 6, after V lost 4 bases and J lost 10 bases. This CDR3 has 14 amino acids. Per the germline V gene, CDR1 is MNHEY and CDR2 is SMNVEV (reference sequence). The CDR3: CASSYVRGPSPLHF. DNA for the CDR3: TGTGCCAGCAGTTATGTCAGGGGGCCCTCACCCCTCCACTTT.